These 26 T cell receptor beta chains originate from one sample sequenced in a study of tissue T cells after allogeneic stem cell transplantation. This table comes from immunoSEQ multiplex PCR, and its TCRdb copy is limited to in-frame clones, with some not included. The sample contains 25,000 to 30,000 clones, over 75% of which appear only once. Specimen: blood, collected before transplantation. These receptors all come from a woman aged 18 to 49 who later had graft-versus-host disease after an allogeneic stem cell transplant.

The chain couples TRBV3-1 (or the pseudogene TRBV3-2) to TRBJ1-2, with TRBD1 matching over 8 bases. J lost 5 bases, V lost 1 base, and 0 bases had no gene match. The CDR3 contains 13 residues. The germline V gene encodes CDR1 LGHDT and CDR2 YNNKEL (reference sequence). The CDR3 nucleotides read TGTGCCAGCAGCCAAGGGACAGGGTATGGCTACACCTTC. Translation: CASSQGTGYGYTF.

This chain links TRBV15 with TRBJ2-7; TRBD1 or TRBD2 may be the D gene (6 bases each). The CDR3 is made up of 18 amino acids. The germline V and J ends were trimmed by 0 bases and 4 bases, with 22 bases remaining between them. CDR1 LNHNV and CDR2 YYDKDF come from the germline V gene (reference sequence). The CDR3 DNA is TGTGCCACCAGCAGAGATGAGTGGGGGGCCCGAGTGGGGTACGAGCAGTACTTC. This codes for CATSRDEWGARVGYEQYF.

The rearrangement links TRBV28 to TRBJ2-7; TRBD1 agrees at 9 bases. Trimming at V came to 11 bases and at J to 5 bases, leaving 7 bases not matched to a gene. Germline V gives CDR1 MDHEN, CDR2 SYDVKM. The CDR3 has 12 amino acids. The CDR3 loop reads CAGQGQGNEQYF. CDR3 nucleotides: TGTGCCGGCCAAGGACAGGGGAACGAGCAGTACTTC.

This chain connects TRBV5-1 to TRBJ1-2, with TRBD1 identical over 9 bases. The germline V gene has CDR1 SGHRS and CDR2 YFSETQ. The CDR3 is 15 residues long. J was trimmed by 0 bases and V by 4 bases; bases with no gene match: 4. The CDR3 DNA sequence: TGCGCCAGCAGCCCGGACAGGGGCTCTAACTATGGCTACACCTTC. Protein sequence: CASSPDRGSNYGYTF.

The CDR3 sequence: CASSQEGGSYNEQFF. As DNA, the CDR3 is TGTGCCAGCTCACAGGAAGGCGGCTCCTACAATGAGCAGTTCTTC. The chain joins TRBV18 to TRBJ2-1; D is ambiguous. Trimming cost V 4 bases and J 0 bases, with 10 bases left between them. CDR1 and CDR2 (germline): KGHSH, LQKENI. This CDR3 has 15 amino acids.

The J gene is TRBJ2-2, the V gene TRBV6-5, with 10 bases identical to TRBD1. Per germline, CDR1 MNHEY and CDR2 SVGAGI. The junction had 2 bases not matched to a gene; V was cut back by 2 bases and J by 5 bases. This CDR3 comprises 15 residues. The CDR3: CASSYGTGETGELFF. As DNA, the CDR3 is TGTGCCAGCAGTTACGGGACAGGGGAAACCGGGGAGCTGTTTTTT.

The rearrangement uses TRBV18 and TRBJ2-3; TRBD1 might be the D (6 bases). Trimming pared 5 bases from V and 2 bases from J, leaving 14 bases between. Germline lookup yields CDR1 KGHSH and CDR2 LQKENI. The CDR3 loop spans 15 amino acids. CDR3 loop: CASSTVAGDTDTQYF. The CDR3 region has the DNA TGTGCCAGCTCAACGGTCGCAGGGGACACAGATACGCAGTATTTT.

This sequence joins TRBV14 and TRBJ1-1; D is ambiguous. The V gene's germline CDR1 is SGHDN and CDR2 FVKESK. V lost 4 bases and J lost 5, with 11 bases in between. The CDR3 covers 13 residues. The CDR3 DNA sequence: TGTGCCAGCAGCCGAGGGAGACTTACTGAAGCTTTCTTT. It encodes CASSRGRLTEAFF.

The CDR3 region is CASAPGTANNYGYTF. As DNA, the CDR3 is TGTGCCAGCGCCCCCGGGACAGCGAATAACTATGGCTACACCTTC. The rearrangement joins TRBV2 to TRBJ1-2, with 7 bases matching TRBD1. The CDR3 is 15 amino acids. V lost 8 bases to trimming and J lost 1 base; unmatched junction nucleotides: 10. CDR1 and CDR2 from the germline V gene are SNHLY and FYNNEI.

DNA for the CDR3: TGTGCCAGCAGCTTAGTTCAGCCCACAGATACGCAGTATTTT. It translates to CASSLVQPTDTQYF. The chain combines TRBV7-2 with TRBJ2-3; D uncertain. The CDR3 runs to 14 residues. The V and J ends lost 1 base and 2 bases respectively, with 7 bases between them. The V gene's germline CDR1 is SGHTA and CDR2 FQGNSA.

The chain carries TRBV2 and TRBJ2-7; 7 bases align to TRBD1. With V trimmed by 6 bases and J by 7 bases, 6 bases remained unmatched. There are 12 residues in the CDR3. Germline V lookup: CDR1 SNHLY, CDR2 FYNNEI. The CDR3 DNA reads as TGTGCCAGCAGAAACAGGGGACGGGAGCAGTACTTC. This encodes CASRNRGREQYF. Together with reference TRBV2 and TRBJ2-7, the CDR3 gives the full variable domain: EPEVTQTPSHQVTQMGQEVILRCVPISNHLYFYWYRQILGQKVEFLVSFYNNEISEKSEIFDDQFSVERPDGSNFTLKIRSTKLEDSAMYFCASRNRGREQYFGPGTRLTVT.

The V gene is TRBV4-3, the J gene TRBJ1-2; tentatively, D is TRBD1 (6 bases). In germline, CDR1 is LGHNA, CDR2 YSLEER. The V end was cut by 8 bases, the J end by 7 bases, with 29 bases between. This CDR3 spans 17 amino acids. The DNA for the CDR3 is TGCGCCAGCCGCTACGGGATTTCACAGGGATTTTTGGGTGGCTACACCTTC. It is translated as CASRYGISQGFLGGYTF.

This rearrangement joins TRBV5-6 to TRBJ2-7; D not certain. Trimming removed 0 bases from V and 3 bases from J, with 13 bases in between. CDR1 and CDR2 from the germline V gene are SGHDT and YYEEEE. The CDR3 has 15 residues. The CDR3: CASSLDGWEIYEQYF. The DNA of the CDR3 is TGTGCCAGCAGCTTGGACGGGTGGGAAATCTACGAGCAGTACTTC. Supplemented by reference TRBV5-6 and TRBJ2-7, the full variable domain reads DAGVTQSPTHLIKTRGQQVTLRCSPKSGHDTVSWYQQALGQGPQFIFQYYEEEERQRGNFPDRFSGHQFPNYSSELNVNALLLGDSALYLCASSLDGWEIYEQYFGPGTRLTVT.

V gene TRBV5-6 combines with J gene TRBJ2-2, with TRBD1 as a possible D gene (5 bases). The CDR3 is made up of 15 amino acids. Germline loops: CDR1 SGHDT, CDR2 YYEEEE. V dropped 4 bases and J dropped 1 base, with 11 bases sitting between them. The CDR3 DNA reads TGTGCCAGCAGCCATTTTAGGGGGAACACCGGGGAGCTGTTTTTT. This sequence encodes CASSHFRGNTGELFF.

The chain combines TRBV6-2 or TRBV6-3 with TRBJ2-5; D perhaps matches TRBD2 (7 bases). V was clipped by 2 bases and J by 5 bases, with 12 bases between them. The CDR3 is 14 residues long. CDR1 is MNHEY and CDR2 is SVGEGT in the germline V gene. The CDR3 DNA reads TGTGCCAGCAGTTACGGGGAGGGGGTCGAGACCCAGTACTTC. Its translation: CASSYGEGVETQYF.

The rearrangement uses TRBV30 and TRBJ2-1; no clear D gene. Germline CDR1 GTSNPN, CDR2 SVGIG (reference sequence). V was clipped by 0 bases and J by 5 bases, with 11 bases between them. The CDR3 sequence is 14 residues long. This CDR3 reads CAWSVLSVNNEQFF. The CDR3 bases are TGTGCCTGGAGTGTACTCTCCGTTAACAATGAGCAGTTCTTC. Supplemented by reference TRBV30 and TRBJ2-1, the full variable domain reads SQTIHQWPATLVQPVGSPLSLECTVEGTSNPNLYWYRQAAGRGLQLLFYSVGIGQISSEVPQNLSASRPQDRQFILSSKKLLLSDSGFYLCAWSVLSVNNEQFFGPGTRLTVL.

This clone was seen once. The DNA of the CDR3 is TGTGCCAGCAGCGTAGGGAGGAACACTGAAGCTTTCTTT. Translation gives CASSVGRNTEAFF. This chain joins TRBV9 and TRBJ1-1; D uncertain. There are 13 residues in the CDR3. Germline V gene lookup returns CDR1 SGDLS and CDR2 YYNGEE. Trimming stripped 0 bases from V and 1 base from J, with 4 bases between. Using reference TRBV9 and TRBJ1-1 for the parts outside the CDR3, the full variable domain is DSGVTQTPKHLITATGQRVTLRCSPRSGDLSVYWYQQSLDQGLQFLIQYYNGEERAKGNILERFSAQQFPDLHSELNLSSLELGDSALYFCASSVGRNTEAFFGQGTRLTVV.

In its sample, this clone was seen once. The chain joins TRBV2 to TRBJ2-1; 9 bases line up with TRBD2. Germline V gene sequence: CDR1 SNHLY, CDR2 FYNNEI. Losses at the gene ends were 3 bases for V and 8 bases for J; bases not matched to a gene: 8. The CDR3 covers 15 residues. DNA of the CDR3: TGTGCCAGCAGTGAGCGGGGGGGCCGGGTTGATGAGCAGTTCTTC. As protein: CASSERGGRVDEQFF.

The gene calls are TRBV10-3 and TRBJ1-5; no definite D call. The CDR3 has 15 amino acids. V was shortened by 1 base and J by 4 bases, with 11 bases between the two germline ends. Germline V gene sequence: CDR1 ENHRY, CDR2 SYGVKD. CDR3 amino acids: CAISEFPGGNQPQHF. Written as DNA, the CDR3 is TGTGCCATCAGTGAGTTTCCGGGCGGGAATCAGCCCCAGCATTTT.

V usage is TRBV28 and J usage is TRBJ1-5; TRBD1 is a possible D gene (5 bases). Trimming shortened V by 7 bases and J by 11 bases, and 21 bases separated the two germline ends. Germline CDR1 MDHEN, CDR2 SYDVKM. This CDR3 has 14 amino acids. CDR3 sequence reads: CASKPTAGQGSQHF. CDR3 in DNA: TGTGCCAGCAAACCTACGGCGGGGCAGGGATCCCAGCATTTT.

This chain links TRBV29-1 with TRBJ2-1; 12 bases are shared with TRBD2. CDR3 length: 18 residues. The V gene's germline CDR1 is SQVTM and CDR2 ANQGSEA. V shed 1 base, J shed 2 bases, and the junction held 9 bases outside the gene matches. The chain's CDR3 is CSVEATSGGLGAYNEQFF. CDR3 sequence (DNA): TGCAGCGTTGAAGCCACTAGCGGGGGGTTAGGGGCCTACAATGAGCAGTTCTTC.

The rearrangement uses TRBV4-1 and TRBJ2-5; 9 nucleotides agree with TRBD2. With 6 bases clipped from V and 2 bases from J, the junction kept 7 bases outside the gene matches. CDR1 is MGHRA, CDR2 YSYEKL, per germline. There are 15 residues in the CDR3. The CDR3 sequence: CASSVIAGDQETQYF. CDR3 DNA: TGCGCCAGCAGTGTTATAGCGGGGGATCAAGAGACCCAGTACTTC.

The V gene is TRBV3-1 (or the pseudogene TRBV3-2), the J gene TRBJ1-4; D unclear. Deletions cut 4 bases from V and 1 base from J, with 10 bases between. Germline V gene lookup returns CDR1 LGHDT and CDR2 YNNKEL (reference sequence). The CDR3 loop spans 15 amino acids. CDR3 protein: CASSPRQLTNEKLFF. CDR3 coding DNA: TGTGCCAGCAGCCCGAGACAATTAACTAATGAAAAACTGTTTTTT.

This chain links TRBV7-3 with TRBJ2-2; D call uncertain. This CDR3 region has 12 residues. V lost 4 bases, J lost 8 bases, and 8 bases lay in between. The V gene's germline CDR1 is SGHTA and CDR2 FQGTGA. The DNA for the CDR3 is TGTGCCAGCAGCTCCCTCGGGGGGGAGCTGTTTTTT. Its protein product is CASSSLGGELFF.

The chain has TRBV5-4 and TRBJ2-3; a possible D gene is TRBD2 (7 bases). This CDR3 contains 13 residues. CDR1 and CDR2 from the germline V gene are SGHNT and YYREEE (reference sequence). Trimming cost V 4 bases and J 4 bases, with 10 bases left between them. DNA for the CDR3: TGTGCCAGCAGCGGGGAGGGGGCAGATACGCAGTATTTT. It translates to CASSGEGADTQYF.

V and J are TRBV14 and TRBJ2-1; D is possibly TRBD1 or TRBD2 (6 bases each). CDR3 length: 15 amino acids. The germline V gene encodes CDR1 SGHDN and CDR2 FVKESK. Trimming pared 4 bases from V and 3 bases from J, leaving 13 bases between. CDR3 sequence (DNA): TGTGCCAGCAGCCTCAGAGGGGGGATCTACAATGAGCAGTTCTTC. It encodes CASSLRGGIYNEQFF.